This T cell receptor (beta chain) was recovered during a study of blood T cell repertoires in COVID-19. Overall study context: T cells, B-cell-depleted T cells, or PBMCs supplied cDNA or gDNA.

Between the trimmed V and J ends, which lost 4 bases and 0 bases, there was a span of 14 bases. Germline CDR1 is SGHTS and CDR2 is YDEGEE. CDR3 length: 16 amino acids. Original methodology: Amplified reference gene primers provided the basis for estimating nucleated cell counts. Data came from immunoSEQ multiplex PCR; TCRdb stores just in-frame clones and leaves some out. That table furnishes V, J and clone size, whereas the DNA furnished D and trimming. The sample includes 110,000 or so clones, around 80% of them seen just once. The TCR was taken from a man aged 50-60 years with acute or convalescent COVID-19. The V gene is TRBV5-8, the J gene TRBJ1-3; no firm D call. Input material: peripheral blood. The CDR3 DNA sequence: TGTGCCAGCAGCCCGGAGGACGCGAACTCTGGAAACACCATATATTTT. This gives the protein CASSPEDANSGNTIYF.